This TCR beta chain came from a study of lymphopenia after photon versus proton radiotherapy. The CDR3 is 14 residues long. With 2 bases removed from V and 3 bases from J, the gap between germline ends came to 12 bases. Germline CDR1 reads SGHRS; CDR2 reads YFSETQ. Clones were read by immunoSEQ multiplex PCR, and TCRdb kept only the in-frame ones, dropping some. The profile shows 150,000 to 200,000 clones, about nine tenths of them singletons. V and J are TRBV5-1 and TRBJ2-7; D is uncertain. The material sequenced was peripheral blood, taken from a patient treated with photon-based radiotherapy. The receptor comes from a man in his fifties with gastric cancer. The CDR3 is CASSLHGRIYEQYF. CDR3 sequence (DNA): TGCGCCAGCAGCTTACACGGACGGATCTACGAGCAGTACTTC.